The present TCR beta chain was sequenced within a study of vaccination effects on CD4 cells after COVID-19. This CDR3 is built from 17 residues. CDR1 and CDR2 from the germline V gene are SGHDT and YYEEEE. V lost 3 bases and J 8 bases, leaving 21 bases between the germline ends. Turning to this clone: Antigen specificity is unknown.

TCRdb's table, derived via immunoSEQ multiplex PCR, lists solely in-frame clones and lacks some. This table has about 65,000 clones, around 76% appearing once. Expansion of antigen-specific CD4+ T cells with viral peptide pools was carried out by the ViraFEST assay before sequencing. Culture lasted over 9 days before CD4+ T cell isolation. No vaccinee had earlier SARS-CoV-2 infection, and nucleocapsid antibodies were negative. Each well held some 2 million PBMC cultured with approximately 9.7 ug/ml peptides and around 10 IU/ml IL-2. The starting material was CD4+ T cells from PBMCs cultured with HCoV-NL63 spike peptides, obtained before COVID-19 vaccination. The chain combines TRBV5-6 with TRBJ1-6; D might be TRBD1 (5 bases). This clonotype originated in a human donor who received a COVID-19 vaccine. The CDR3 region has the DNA TGTGCCAGCAGCTCCTTGGAGGGACGATTGGGGGATTCACCCCTCCACTTT. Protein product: CASSSLEGRLGDSPLHF.